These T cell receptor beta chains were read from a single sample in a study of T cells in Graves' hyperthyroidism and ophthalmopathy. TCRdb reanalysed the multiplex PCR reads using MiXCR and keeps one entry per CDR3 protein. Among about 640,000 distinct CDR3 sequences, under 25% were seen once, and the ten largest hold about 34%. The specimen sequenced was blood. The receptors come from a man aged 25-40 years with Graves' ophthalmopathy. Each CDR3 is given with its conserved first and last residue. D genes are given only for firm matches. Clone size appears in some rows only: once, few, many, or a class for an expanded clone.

CSAGGRDVLLEEQYF TGCAGTGCTGGAGGACGGGATGTCTTGTTAGAGGAGCAGTACTTC TRBJ2-7 - TRBV20-1 many
CASKSSDTQYF TGCGCCAGCAAATCATCAGATACGCAGTATTTT TRBJ2-3 - TRBV5-1 -
CAISEGRNTEAFF TGTGCCATCAGTGAGGGAAGGAACACTGAAGCTTTCTTT TRBJ1-1 - TRBV10-3 many
CASSLASGRTYNEQFF TGTGCCAGCAGCTTGGCTAGCGGGAGGACCTACAATGAGCAGTTCTTC TRBJ2-1 TRBD2 TRBV11-2 many
CAVNRGDMAQETQYF TGTGCCGTTAACAGGGGAGACATGGCCCAAGAGACCCAGTACTTC TRBJ2-5 TRBD1 TRBV2 few
CASSYRREGSYEQYF TGTGCCAGCAGTTACCGACGGGAGGGCTCCTACGAGCAGTACTTC TRBJ2-7 TRBD2 TRBV6-6 few
CSAKKGVRTEAFF TGCAGTGCTAAAAAGGGGGTACGCACTGAAGCTTTCTTT TRBJ1-1 - TRBV20-1 -
CASSESGGSSYEQYF TGTGCCAGCAGCGAGAGCGGGGGGAGCTCCTACGAGCAGTACTTC TRBJ2-7 TRBD2 TRBV13 many
CASRPTSESGELFF TGTGCCAGCAGACCGACTAGCGAATCCGGGGAGCTGTTTTTT TRBJ2-2 TRBD2 TRBV7-9 many
CASRTVNTGELFF TGTGCCAGCAGGACAGTGAACACCGGGGAGCTGTTTTTT TRBJ2-2 - TRBV7-2 many
CASSLGSGSWGTYEQYF TGCGCCAGCAGCTTGGGTAGCGGGAGTTGGGGAACATACGAGCAGTACTTC TRBJ2-7 TRBD2 TRBV5-1 many
CASSLSPSGSTDTQYF TGTGCCAGCAGCTTAAGTCCTAGCGGGAGCACAGATACGCAGTATTTT TRBJ2-3 TRBD2 TRBV7-9 few
CSAGLAGGQEQFF TGCAGTGCTGGACTAGCGGGGGGGCAAGAGCAGTTCTTC TRBJ2-1 TRBD2 TRBV20-1 -
CASSPPTTEKHNEQFF TGTGCCAGCAGCCCTCCCACGACGGAAAAACACAATGAGCAGTTCTTC TRBJ2-1 - TRBV5-1 -
CASSSTGNTEAFF TGTGCCAGCTCATCAACAGGGAACACTGAAGCTTTCTTT TRBJ1-1 - TRBV18 many
CASSDWTSGRGAEQFF TGTGCCAGCAGTGACTGGACTAGCGGGAGAGGAGCCGAGCAGTTCTTC TRBJ2-1 TRBD2 TRBV27 -
CASTRQGDTEAFF TGTGCCAGCACTCGGCAGGGGGACACTGAAGCTTTCTTT TRBJ1-1 TRBD1 TRBV27 few
CASSQEVGVAGAREQFF TGTGCCAGCAGCCAAGAGGTTGGGGTAGCGGGAGCACGAGAGCAGTTCTTC TRBJ2-1 TRBD2 TRBV3-1 many
CASSSIGQLGETQYF TGTGCCAGCAGTTCGATCGGACAGCTCGGGGAGACCCAGTACTTC TRBJ2-5 - TRBV6-5 -
CASSQESNSPGRAQYF TGTGCCAGCAGCCAAGAGAGTAACAGCCCGGGGCGGGCCCAGTACTTC TRBJ2-5 - TRBV4-2 -
CSVEWTSTDTQYF TGCAGCGTTGAATGGACTAGCACAGATACGCAGTATTTT TRBJ2-3 - TRBV29-1 -
CASSPLRGVNQPQHF TGTGCCAGCAGCCCATTGAGGGGAGTCAATCAGCCCCAGCATTTT TRBJ1-5 - TRBV9 -
CASSSYRADRGEQFF TGTGCCAGCAGTTCTTACCGGGCCGATCGTGGTGAGCAGTTCTTC TRBJ2-1 - TRBV28 many
CASSARGTGSIDEQFF TGTGCCAGCAGCGCCAGAGGGACAGGGAGTATTGATGAGCAGTTCTTC TRBJ2-1 TRBD1 TRBV9 -
CASSRMGLATGGELFF TGTGCCAGCAGCCGTATGGGACTAGCGACCGGGGGGGAGCTGTTTTTT TRBJ2-2 TRBD2 TRBV2 -
CSAGRWTLNTEAFF TGCAGTGCTGGACGGTGGACTTTGAACACTGAAGCTTTCTTT TRBJ1-1 - TRBV20-1 few
CASSQGEGDEQYF TGCGCCAGCAGCCAAGGGGAAGGGGACGAGCAGTACTTC TRBJ2-7 - TRBV4-1 -
CASSLGTIDEQYF TGTGCCAGCAGCTTAGGGACAATCGACGAGCAGTACTTC TRBJ2-7 - TRBV7-9 -
CASTDGVRGYRDEQFF TGTGCCAGCACGGACGGCGTACGGGGCTACAGGGATGAGCAGTTCTTC TRBJ2-1 - TRBV12-3/TRBV12-4 -
CASSPLWTAYNSPLHF TGTGCCAGCAGCCCCCTCTGGACAGCTTATAATTCACCCCTCCACTTT TRBJ1-6 - TRBV6-1 -
CASSGEGTGELFF TGTGCCAGCAGTGGTGAGGGAACCGGGGAGCTGTTTTTT TRBJ2-2 - TRBV2 many
CASSMRQGGETQYF TGTGCCAGTAGTATGCGGCAGGGGGGAGAGACCCAGTACTTC TRBJ2-5 - TRBV19 few
CASSPLYADTQYF TGTGCCAGCAGCCCCCTTTACGCAGATACGCAGTATTTT TRBJ2-3 - TRBV7-2 many
CASSYPDSYEQYF TGTGCCAGCAGCTACCCCGATTCCTACGAGCAGTACTTC TRBJ2-7 - TRBV7-9 few
CASSVNDYSNQPQHF TGTGCCAGCAGTGTTAATGATTATAGCAATCAGCCCCAGCATTTT TRBJ1-5 - TRBV6-8 few
CASTGRPPNQPQHF TGTGCCAGCACCGGACGGCCCCCCAATCAGCCCCAGCATTTT TRBJ1-5 - TRBV19 -
CASSQKGTSSFATQYF TGTGCCAGCAGCCAAAAGGGGACTAGCTCCTTTGCTACGCAGTATTTT TRBJ2-3 TRBD2 TRBV27 -
CASGTIGQGEMNTEAFF TGCGCCAGCGGGACGATAGGACAGGGGGAAATGAACACTGAAGCTTTCTTT TRBJ1-1 TRBD1 TRBV5-1 -
CASSQDRVSTGELFF TGTGCCAGCAGCCAAGACAGGGTGTCCACCGGGGAGCTGTTTTTT TRBJ2-2 - TRBV3-1 few
CSAMDRAEAFF TGCAGTGCTATGGACAGGGCTGAAGCTTTCTTT TRBJ1-1 TRBD1 TRBV20-1 many